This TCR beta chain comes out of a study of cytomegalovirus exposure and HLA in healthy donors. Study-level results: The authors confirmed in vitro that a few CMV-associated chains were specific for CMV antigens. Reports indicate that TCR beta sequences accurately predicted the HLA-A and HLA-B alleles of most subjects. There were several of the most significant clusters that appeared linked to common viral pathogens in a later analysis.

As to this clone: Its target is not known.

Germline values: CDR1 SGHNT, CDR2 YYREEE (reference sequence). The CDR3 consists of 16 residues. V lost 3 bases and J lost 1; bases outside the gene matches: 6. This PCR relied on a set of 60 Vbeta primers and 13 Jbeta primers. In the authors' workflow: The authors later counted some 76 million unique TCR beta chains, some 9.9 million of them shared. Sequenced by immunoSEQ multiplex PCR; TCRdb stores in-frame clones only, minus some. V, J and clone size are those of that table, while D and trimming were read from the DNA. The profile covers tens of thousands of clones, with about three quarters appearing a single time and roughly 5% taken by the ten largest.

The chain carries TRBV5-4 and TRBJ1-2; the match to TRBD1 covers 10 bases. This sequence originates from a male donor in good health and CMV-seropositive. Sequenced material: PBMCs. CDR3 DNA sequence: TGTGCCAGCAGCTCCCGGGACAGGGGACATAACTATGGCTACACCTTC. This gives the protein CASSSRDRGHNYGYTF.